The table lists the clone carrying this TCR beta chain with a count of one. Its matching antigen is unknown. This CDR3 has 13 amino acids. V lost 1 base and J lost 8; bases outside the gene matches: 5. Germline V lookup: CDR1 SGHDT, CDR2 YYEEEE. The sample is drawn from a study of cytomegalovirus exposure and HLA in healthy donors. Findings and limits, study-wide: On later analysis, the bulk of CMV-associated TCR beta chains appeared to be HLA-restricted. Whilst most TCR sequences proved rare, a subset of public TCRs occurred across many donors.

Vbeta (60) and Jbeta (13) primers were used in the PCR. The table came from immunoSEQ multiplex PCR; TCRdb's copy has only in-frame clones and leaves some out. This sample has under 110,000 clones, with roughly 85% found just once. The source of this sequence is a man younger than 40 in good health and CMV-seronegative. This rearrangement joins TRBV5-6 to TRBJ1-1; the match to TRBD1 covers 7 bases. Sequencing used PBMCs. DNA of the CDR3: TGTGCCAGCAGCTTGAGGGGGCCGAAAGAAGCTTTCTTT. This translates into CASSLRGPKEAFF.